These 3 T cell receptor beta chains were all obtained from the same sample, sequenced in a study of multiple sclerosis patients with progressive multifocal leukoencephalopathy. Time point given: before natalizumab initiation. Profiled with immunoSEQ multiplex PCR; TCRdb holds only in-frame clones, not every one. This sample yields 25,000 to 35,000 clones, of which roughly 92% are seen a single time; 1.9% belongs to the top ten. Source material: PBMCs. The receptor set was obtained from a man aged 25-45 years with multiple sclerosis.

The chain is built from TRBV4-1 and TRBJ1-4; TRBD1 matches 8 bases. Germline V gene sequence: CDR1 MGHRA, CDR2 YSYEKL. This CDR3 spans 16 amino acids. V was clipped by 4 bases and J by 5 bases; unmatched bases: 9. Written as DNA, the CDR3 is TGCGCCAGCAGCCGGCAGCCAGGGGGCGGAAATGAAAAACTGTTTTTT. This encodes CASSRQPGGGNEKLFF.

This chain uses TRBV9 with TRBJ2-1; 8 positions agree with TRBD2. In germline, CDR1 is SGDLS, CDR2 YYNGEE. Germline trimming cut 0 bases from V and 7 bases from J; bases unmatched to any gene: 6. The CDR3 is made up of 15 amino acids. Here the CDR3 reads CASSVDMTSVNEQFF. For the CDR3, the DNA is TGTGCCAGCAGCGTAGATATGACTAGCGTTAATGAGCAGTTCTTC.

This clone was seen a few times. The genes are TRBV7-9 and TRBJ1-4, with TRBD1 identical over 7 bases. Trimming removed 4 bases from V and 4 bases from J; junction bases left unmatched: 3. CDR3 length equals 14 residues. Germline lookup yields CDR1 SEHNR and CDR2 FQNEAQ (reference sequence). The CDR3 sequence is CASSWDSLNEKLFF. The DNA for the CDR3 is TGTGCCAGCAGCTGGGACAGCCTTAATGAAAAACTGTTTTTT.